This T cell receptor (beta chain) was profiled in a study of T cell repertoires in cytomegalovirus infection. Overall study context: It was the public TCR beta signatures that indicated both CMV infection and matching HLA type.

The sample holds a few counts of this clonotype. No antigen is known for it. One entry per CDR3 protein, called by TCRdb with MiXCR from the reads. Of 750,000 to 900,000 distinct CDR3 sequences listed, around 29% are singletons. Findings of the study overall: Summed public TCR beta family frequency identified CMV carriers bearing the relevant HLA. HLA-C-restricted CMV-specific TCR beta clonotypes were dominant in the ex vivo response.

The material sequenced was cultured CD8+ T cells from PBMCs, taken from culture after CMV antigen stimulation. This receptor was identified in a human donor in good health (CMV status not recorded). Some clones in this sample may be carry-over from other donors' samples.

CDR3 DNA sequence: TGTGCCAGCAGCCCCAGGGGGCCCTCCTTCCGCACAGATACGCAGTATTTT. It codes for CASSPRGPSFRTDTQYF. The rearrangement links TRBV6-5 to TRBJ2-3, with 8 bases lining up with TRBD1. Germline V gives CDR1 MNHEY, CDR2 SVGAGI. The trim removed 6 bases at V and 1 base at J, leaving 12 bases unmatched. This CDR3 contains 17 residues.